This T cell receptor (beta chain) was sequenced in a study of T cells in Graves' hyperthyroidism and ophthalmopathy. Study-level points and caveats: The blood repertoire included most of the expanded thyroid clonotypes above 0.001. Ophthalmopathy was separated from stable hyperthyroidism by a 13 V-J model.

CDR1 and CDR2 from the germline V gene are GTSNPN and SVGIG (reference sequence). The CDR3 has 16 residues. V was clipped by 3 bases and J by 5 bases, with 22 bases between them. In the case of this clonotype: Its antigen is unidentified.

RNA transcripts were the template for amplifying TCR beta CDR3 regions. RT-PCR in the first round (using the HTBI primer set) targeted the TCR CDR3. TCRdb analysed the multiplex PCR reads with MiXCR anew, one entry per CDR3 protein. The repertoire holds more than 300,000 distinct CDR3 sequences, with roughly 17% as singletons. The gene calls are TRBV30 and TRBJ2-5; tentatively, D is TRBD1 (5 bases). The clonotype originates from a woman under 40 with Graves' hyperthyroidism that later progressed to Graves' ophthalmopathy. The sequencing sample was made of blood. CDR3 sequence: CAWRVPAGYYEETQYF. The DNA of the CDR3 is TGTGCCTGGAGGGTTCCAGCAGGGTACTACGAGGAGACCCAGTACTTC.